The 28 T cell receptor beta chains given below trace back to one sample, sequenced in a study of blood T cell repertoires in COVID-19. Assay: immunoSEQ multiplex PCR; the TCRdb copy retains only in-frame clones and omits some. The profile shows about 140,000 clones, 88% of them singletons. The sequencing input was peripheral blood. Every receptor here comes from a man in his 70s with acute or convalescent COVID-19.

This clone was seen a handful of times. V gene TRBV15 combines with J gene TRBJ1-5, with a possible D match to TRBD1 (5 bases). The germline V gene encodes CDR1 LNHNV and CDR2 YYDKDF (reference sequence). V lost 7 bases, J lost 6 bases, and 19 bases lay in between. The CDR3 is made up of 15 amino acids. CDR3 residues: CATMSETVAGQPQHF. The CDR3 DNA reads TGTGCCACCATGAGCGAGACAGTAGCGGGTCAGCCCCAGCATTTT.

The chain joins TRBV2 to TRBJ1-1; 7 nucleotides agree with TRBD1. Germline values: CDR1 SNHLY, CDR2 FYNNEI. This CDR3 comprises 13 residues. V trimming: 3 bases; J trimming: 7 bases; junction bases outside the gene matches: 5. The CDR3 DNA reads as TGTGCCAGCAGTGATCGGACAGGAATTGAAGCTTTCTTT. Translated: CASSDRTGIEAFF.

The rearrangement links TRBV18 to TRBJ1-1, with TRBD1 as a possible D gene (5 bases). V was trimmed by 6 bases and J by 4 bases, leaving 15 bases between them. This CDR3 has 14 amino acids. CDR1 is KGHSH, CDR2 LQKENI, per germline. The DNA for the CDR3 is TGTGCCAGCTCGTCCTCGGAAGGGGTCACTGAAGCTTTCTTT. It encodes CASSSSEGVTEAFF. Complete variable domain (other parts from reference TRBV18 and TRBJ1-1): NAGVMQNPRHLVRRRGQEARLRCSPMKGHSHVYWYRQLPEEGLKFMVYLQKENIIDESGMPKERFSAEFPKEGPSILRIQQVVRGDSAAYFCASSSSEGVTEAFFGQGTRLTVV.

This sequence joins TRBV6-5 and TRBJ1-4, with D unresolved. V lost 0 bases to trimming and J lost 6 bases, with 8 bases between them. CDR1 and CDR2 from the germline V gene are MNHEY and SVGAGI. This CDR3 has 14 amino acids. CDR3 sequence reads: CASSYSETYEKLFF. The CDR3 DNA is TGTGCCAGCAGTTACTCTGAGACTTATGAAAAACTGTTTTTT.

V and J are TRBV10-1 and TRBJ2-3; 7 bases line up with TRBD1. V dropped 2 bases and J dropped 4; count of bases not matched to a gene: 6. The length of the CDR3 is 15 residues. The V gene's germline CDR1 is WNHNN and CDR2 SYGVQD (reference sequence). The CDR3 spells CASSEETGSADTQYF. The CDR3 DNA reads TGCGCCAGCAGTGAGGAGACAGGGTCCGCAGATACGCAGTATTTT.

The chain recombines TRBV27 with TRBJ2-1, with D possibly being TRBD2 (5 bases). The CDR3 runs to 14 residues. V lost 6 bases and J lost 4, with 13 bases in between. Germline values: CDR1 MNHEY, CDR2 SMNVEV (reference sequence). The CDR3 is CASRAGPGYNEQFF. CDR3 nucleotide sequence: TGTGCCAGCAGGGCGGGCCCAGGTTACAATGAGCAGTTCTTC.

V and J are TRBV3-1 (or the pseudogene TRBV3-2) and TRBJ2-7; D possibly corresponds to TRBD1 (6 bases). V dropped 4 bases and J dropped 3 bases, with 16 bases sitting between them. The CDR3 contains 15 residues. Germline values: CDR1 LGHDT, CDR2 YNNKEL (reference sequence). The CDR3 DNA sequence: TGTGCCAGCAGCCCACGGGACAAGAGACTCTACGAGCAGTACTTC. This translates into CASSPRDKRLYEQYF.

The chain carries TRBV27 and TRBJ1-2; TRBD1 is a possible D gene (6 bases). Germline V gene sequence: CDR1 MNHEY, CDR2 SMNVEV (reference sequence). CDR3 length: 13 residues. V lost 3 bases and J 8 bases, leaving 13 bases between the germline ends. The CDR3 region has the DNA TGTGCCAGCAGTTTGTTTGGGGGCGGGGGCTACACCTTC. Residues: CASSLFGGGGYTF.

The V gene is TRBV3-1 (or the pseudogene TRBV3-2), the J gene TRBJ1-1; no clear D gene. Germline CDR1 reads LGHDT; CDR2 reads YNNKEL (reference sequence). CDR3 length: 14 amino acids. Trimming left V 8 bases short and J 3 bases short, with 16 bases between. As DNA, the CDR3 is TGTGCCAGCTCAGTAACAGCAGTTTACACTGAAGCTTTCTTT. It translates to CASSVTAVYTEAFF.

The rearrangement uses TRBV19 and TRBJ2-5; D is perhaps TRBD1 (6 bases). Germline-derived CDR1 and CDR2 are LNHDA and SQIVND (reference sequence). The CDR3 is made up of 14 amino acids. The V and J ends lost 4 bases and 2 bases respectively, with 11 bases between them. CDR3 loop: CASSRTVRQETQYF. CDR3 nucleotides: TGTGCCAGTAGTAGGACAGTCAGACAAGAGACCCAGTACTTC.

The chain is built from TRBV3-1 (or the pseudogene TRBV3-2) and TRBJ2-1, with 9 bases matching TRBD2. The CDR3 sequence is 15 residues long. From germline, CDR1 is LGHDT and CDR2 YNNKEL (reference sequence). Unmatched junction bases numbered 4, after V lost 4 bases and J lost 3 bases. The CDR3 region has the DNA TGTGCCAGCAGCCTCAGCGGGAGGATCTACAATGAGCAGTTCTTC. Its protein product is CASSLSGRIYNEQFF.

Comments on this clone: Relative to the germline gene, one junction end is altered; a read error may explain this. V and J are TRBV10-3 and TRBJ1-5, with D perhaps TRBD1 (6 bases). This CDR3 spans 15 amino acids. Germline CDR1 and CDR2: ENHRY and SYGVKD. For the CDR3, the DNA is TGTGCCATCAGTGAGCTGCGGGGGGACAATGAGCCCCAGCATTTT. Translating gives CAISELRGDNEPQHF.

This clone has a single count. This rearrangement joins TRBV18 to TRBJ2-5; a possible D gene is TRBD1 (5 bases). CDR3 length: 16 residues. Per the germline V gene, CDR1 is KGHSH and CDR2 is LQKENI. Trimming left V 0 bases short and J 5 bases short, with 16 bases between. As DNA, the CDR3 is TGTGCCAGCTCACCACCGAGTCAGGGTAATAAGGAGACCCAGTACTTC. It yields the protein CASSPPSQGNKETQYF. The variable domain in full, completed from reference TRBV18 and TRBJ2-5, reads NAGVMQNPRHLVRRRGQEARLRCSPMKGHSHVYWYRQLPEEGLKFMVYLQKENIIDESGMPKERFSAEFPKEGPSILRIQQVVRGDSAAYFCASSPPSQGNKETQYFGPGTRLLVL.

The rearrangement uses TRBV6-5 and TRBJ2-4; 8 bases agree with TRBD1. V was clipped by 10 bases and J by 5 bases; unmatched bases: 7. There are 13 residues in the CDR3. CDR1 is MNHEY, CDR2 SVGAGI, per germline. The CDR3 is CATTLTGENIQYF. CDR3 sequence (DNA): TGTGCCACCACTTTGACAGGGGAAAACATTCAGTACTTC.

A single count supports this clone. The gene calls are TRBV11-2 and TRBJ2-1; a weak D match, TRBD2 (5 bases). CDR3 length: 12 residues. Germline lookup yields CDR1 SGHAT and CDR2 FQNNGV. Trimming pared 1 base from V and 8 bases from J, leaving 6 bases between. The CDR3 loop is CASSLVRDEQFF. The CDR3 nucleotides are TGTGCCAGCAGCTTAGTGAGGGATGAGCAGTTCTTC.

DNA of the CDR3: TGTGCCTGGAGTAGACAGGGGGCGAAGGAGCAGTACTTC. Protein product: CAWSRQGAKEQYF. V usage is TRBV30 and J usage is TRBJ2-7; 10 nucleotides line up with TRBD1. The J segment lost 7 bases and the V segment lost 2 bases, leaving 5 bases of the junction unmatched. The CDR3 has 13 amino acids. Per germline, CDR1 GTSNPN and CDR2 SVGIG (reference sequence).

The V gene is TRBV11-3, the J gene TRBJ2-1; D might be TRBD1 (7 bases). The CDR3 is made up of 15 amino acids. The germline V gene has CDR1 SGHNT and CDR2 YENEEA. With 5 bases removed from V and 5 bases from J, the gap between germline ends came to 16 bases. The CDR3 DNA sequence: TGTGCCAGCAGCCGGGCGGAGGGGGCGGACAATGAGCAGTTCTTC. Amino acids: CASSRAEGADNEQFF.

The V gene is TRBV7-6, the J gene TRBJ1-2; 9 nucleotides line up with TRBD1. The CDR3 totals 18 residues. After removal of 5 bases from V and 1 base from J, the junction contained 14 bases not matched to a gene. Germline CDR1 reads SGHVS; CDR2 reads FNYEAQ. CDR3 amino acids: CASSLDWDRDFFNYGYTF. As DNA, the CDR3 is TGTGCCAGCAGCCTCGATTGGGACAGGGACTTTTTTAACTATGGCTACACCTTC.

The gene calls are TRBV3-1 (or the pseudogene TRBV3-2) and TRBJ1-4; D is unclear. Germline values: CDR1 LGHDT, CDR2 YNNKEL (reference sequence). V lost 1 base, J lost 4 bases, and 10 bases lay in between. The CDR3 runs 15 residues. CDR3 amino acids: CASSQGASRNEKLFF. In nucleotides, the CDR3 is TGTGCCAGCAGCCAAGGGGCCAGCCGTAATGAAAAACTGTTTTTT.

Only a few counts were recorded for this clone. The chain combines TRBV7-9 with TRBJ1-6; 7 bases are shared with TRBD1. V lost 1 base and J lost 8; bases outside the gene matches: 2. The germline CDR1 and CDR2 sequences are SEHNR and FQNEAQ (reference sequence). This CDR3 region has 14 residues. The CDR3 protein is CASSLGQGDSPLHF. The CDR3 DNA reads TGTGCCAGCAGCTTAGGGCAGGGGGATTCACCCCTCCACTTT.

This clone was counted only a few times. J is TRBJ2-4 and V is TRBV6-1; 13 bases are shared with TRBD2. Germline V gene lookup returns CDR1 MNHNS and CDR2 SASEGT. This CDR3 spans 19 amino acids. J lost 1 base, V lost 1 base, and 7 bases had no gene match. CDR3 DNA sequence: TGTGCCAGCAGTGAAGGACTAGCGGGAGGCGAACCGGCCAAAAACATTCAGTACTTC. As protein: CASSEGLAGGEPAKNIQYF.

This clone showed up just a few times. The gene calls are TRBV5-5 and TRBJ1-3; D not certain. The CDR3 length is 15 residues. The germline V gene has CDR1 SGHKS and CDR2 YYEKEE (reference sequence). With 4 bases removed from V and 2 bases from J, the gap between germline ends came to 13 bases. Written as DNA, the CDR3 is TGTGCCAGCAGCCCAGTGTCAAGTGCTGGAAACACCATATATTTT. Translating gives CASSPVSSAGNTIYF.

The CDR3 is CATSSGQGRSDTQYF. In nucleotides, the CDR3 is TGTGCCACCAGCAGCGGACAGGGGAGGTCAGATACGCAGTATTTT. V usage is TRBV15 and J usage is TRBJ2-3; 9 bases line up with TRBD1. The V segment lost 3 bases and the J segment 4 bases; nucleotides outside the gene matches: 5. This CDR3 has 15 amino acids. CDR1 and CDR2 from the germline V gene are LNHNV and YYDKDF (reference sequence).

This chain uses TRBV6-5 with TRBJ1-1, with D perhaps matching TRBD1 (5 bases). The CDR3 extends over 13 amino acids. Germline V gene data show CDR1 as MNHEY and CDR2 as SVGAGI. The V and J ends lost 7 bases and 7 bases respectively, with 16 bases between them. The CDR3 loop is CASNGQNNHEAFF. CDR3 in DNA: TGTGCCAGCAACGGACAAAACAATCATGAAGCTTTCTTT.

The rearrangement joins TRBV19 to TRBJ1-4; TRBD1 is a possible D gene (6 bases). Trimming cost V 9 bases and J 5 bases, with 16 bases left between them. This CDR3 region has 14 residues. CDR1 and CDR2 from the germline V gene are LNHDA and SQIVND (reference sequence). In DNA, the CDR3 is TGTGCCAGCACCCATACAGGGACCAATGAAAAACTGTTTTTT. It translates to CASTHTGTNEKLFF.

The CDR3 loop is CASSYAWGSSTDTQYF. The CDR3 DNA follows: TGTGCCAGCAGCTACGCTTGGGGCTCTAGCACAGATACGCAGTATTTT. The chain joins TRBV7-9 to TRBJ2-3; maybe TRBD1 (5 bases). The CDR3 covers 16 residues. Germline V gene sequence: CDR1 SEHNR, CDR2 FQNEAQ (reference sequence). Trimming stripped 4 bases from V and 0 bases from J, with 14 bases between. Combining the CDR3 with reference TRBV7-9 and TRBJ2-3 gives the whole variable domain DTGVSQNPRHKITKRGQNVTFRCDPISEHNRLYWYRQTLGQGPEFLTYFQNEAQLEKSRLLSDRFSAERPKGSFSTLEIQRTEQGDSAMYLCASSYAWGSSTDTQYFGPGTRLTVL.

This rearrangement joins TRBV5-1 to TRBJ1-4, with D perhaps TRBD1 (5 bases). Between the trimmed V and J ends, which lost 0 bases and 5 bases, there was a span of 17 bases. Germline CDR1 is SGHRS and CDR2 is YFSETQ. The CDR3 is made up of 17 amino acids. CDR3 nucleotide sequence: TGCGCCAGCAGCTTGGAGGGGATAGGCCAATTCAATGAAAAACTGTTTTTT. Translation: CASSLEGIGQFNEKLFF.

V is TRBV2 and J is TRBJ2-6; 9 bases are shared with TRBD1. J lost 3 bases, V lost 5 bases, and 5 bases had no gene match. The CDR3 extends over 16 amino acids. Looked up from germline, CDR1 is SNHLY and CDR2 is FYNNEI. CDR3 amino acids: CASSMGQGNGANVLTF. The CDR3 nucleotides are TGTGCCAGCAGTATGGGACAGGGAAATGGGGCCAACGTCCTGACTTTC.